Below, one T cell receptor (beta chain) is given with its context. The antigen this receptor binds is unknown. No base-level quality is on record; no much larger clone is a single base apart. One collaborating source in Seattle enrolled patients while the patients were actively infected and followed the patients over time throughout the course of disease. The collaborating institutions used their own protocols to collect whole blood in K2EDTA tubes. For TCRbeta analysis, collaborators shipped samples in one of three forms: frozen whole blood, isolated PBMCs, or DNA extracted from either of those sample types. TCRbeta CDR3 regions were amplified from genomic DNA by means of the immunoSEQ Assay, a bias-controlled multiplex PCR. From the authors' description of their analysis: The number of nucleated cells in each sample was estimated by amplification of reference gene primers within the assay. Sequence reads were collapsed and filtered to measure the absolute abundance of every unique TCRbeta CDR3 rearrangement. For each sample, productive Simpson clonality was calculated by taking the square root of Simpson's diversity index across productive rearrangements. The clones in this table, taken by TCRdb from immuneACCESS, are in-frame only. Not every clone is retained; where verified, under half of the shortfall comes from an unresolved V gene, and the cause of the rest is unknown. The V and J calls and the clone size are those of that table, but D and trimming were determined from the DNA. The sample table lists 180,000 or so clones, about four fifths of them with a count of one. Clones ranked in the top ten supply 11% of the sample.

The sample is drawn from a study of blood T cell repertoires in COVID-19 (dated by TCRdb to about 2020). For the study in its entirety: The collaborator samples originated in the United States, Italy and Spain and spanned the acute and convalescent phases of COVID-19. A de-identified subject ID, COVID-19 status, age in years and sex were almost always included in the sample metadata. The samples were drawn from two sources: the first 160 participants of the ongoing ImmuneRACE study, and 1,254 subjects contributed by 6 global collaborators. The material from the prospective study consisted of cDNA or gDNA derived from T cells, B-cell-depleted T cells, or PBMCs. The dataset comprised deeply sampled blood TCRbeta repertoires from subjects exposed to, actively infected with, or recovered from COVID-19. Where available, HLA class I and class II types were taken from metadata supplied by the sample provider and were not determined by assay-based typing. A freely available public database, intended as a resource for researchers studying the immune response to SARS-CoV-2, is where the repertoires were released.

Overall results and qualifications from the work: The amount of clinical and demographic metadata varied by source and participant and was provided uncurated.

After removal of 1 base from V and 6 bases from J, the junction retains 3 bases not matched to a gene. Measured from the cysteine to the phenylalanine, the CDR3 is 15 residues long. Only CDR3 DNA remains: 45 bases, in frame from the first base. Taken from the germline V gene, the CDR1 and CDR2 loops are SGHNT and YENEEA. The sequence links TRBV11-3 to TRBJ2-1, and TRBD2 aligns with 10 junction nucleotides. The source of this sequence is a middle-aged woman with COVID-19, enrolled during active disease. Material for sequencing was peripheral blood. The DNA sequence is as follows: TGTGCCAGCAGCTTAGTGCTAGCGGGGGTCAATGAGCAGTTCTTC. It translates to CASSLVLAGVNEQFF.